This TCR beta chain was profiled in a study of blood T cell repertoires in COVID-19. Profiled with immunoSEQ multiplex PCR; TCRdb holds only in-frame clones, not every one. Of about 250,000 clones in the sample, 88% were seen once. The germline V gene encodes CDR1 SGHNT and CDR2 YYREEE (reference sequence). The junction had 7 bases not matched to a gene; V was cut back by 6 bases and J by 7 bases. This CDR3 is 15 amino acids long. Source material: peripheral blood. The chain combines TRBV5-4 with TRBJ2-1, with 13 bases matching TRBD2. The sequence was obtained from a man aged 80 or over with acute or convalescent COVID-19. Written as DNA, the CDR3 is TGTGCCAGCACCAGGACTAGCGGGAGAAGAAATGAGCAGTTCTTC. Translating it yields CASTRTSGRRNEQFF.